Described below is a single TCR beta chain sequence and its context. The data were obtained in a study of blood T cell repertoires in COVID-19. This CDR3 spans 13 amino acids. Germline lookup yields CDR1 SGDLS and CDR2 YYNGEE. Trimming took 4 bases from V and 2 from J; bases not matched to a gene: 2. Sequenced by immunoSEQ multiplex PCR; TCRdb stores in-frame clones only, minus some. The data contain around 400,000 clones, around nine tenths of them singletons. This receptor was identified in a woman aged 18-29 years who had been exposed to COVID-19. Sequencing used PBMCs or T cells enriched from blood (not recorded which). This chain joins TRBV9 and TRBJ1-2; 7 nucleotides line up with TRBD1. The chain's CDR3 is CASSSGGNYGYTF. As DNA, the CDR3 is TGTGCCAGCAGCTCAGGGGGGAACTATGGCTACACCTTC.